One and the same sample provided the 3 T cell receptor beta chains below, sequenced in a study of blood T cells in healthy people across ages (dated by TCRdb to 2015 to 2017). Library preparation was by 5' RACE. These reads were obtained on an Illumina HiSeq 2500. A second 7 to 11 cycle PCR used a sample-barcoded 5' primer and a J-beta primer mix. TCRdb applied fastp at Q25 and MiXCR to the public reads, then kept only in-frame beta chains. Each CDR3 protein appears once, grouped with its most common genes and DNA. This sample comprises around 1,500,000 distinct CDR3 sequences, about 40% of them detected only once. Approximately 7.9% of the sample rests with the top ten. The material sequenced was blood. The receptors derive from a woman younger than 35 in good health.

CDR3 region: CASSLIFSGTQYNEQFF. The CDR3 bases are TGTGCCAGCAGCTTGATCTTTAGCGGGACACAATACAATGAGCAGTTCTTC. The rearrangement joins TRBV3-1 to TRBJ2-1, with 8 bases lining up with TRBD2. Germline CDR1 LGHDT, CDR2 YNNKEL (reference sequence). Unmatched junction bases numbered 13, after V lost 5 bases and J lost 4 bases. This CDR3 is built from 17 residues.

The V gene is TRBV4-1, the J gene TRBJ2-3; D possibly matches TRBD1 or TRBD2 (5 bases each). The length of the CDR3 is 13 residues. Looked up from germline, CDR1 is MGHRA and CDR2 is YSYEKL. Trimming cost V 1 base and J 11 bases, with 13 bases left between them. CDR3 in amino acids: CASSQVGASWQYF. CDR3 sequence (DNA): TGCGCCAGCAGCCAAGTCGGGGCTTCATGGCAGTATTTT.

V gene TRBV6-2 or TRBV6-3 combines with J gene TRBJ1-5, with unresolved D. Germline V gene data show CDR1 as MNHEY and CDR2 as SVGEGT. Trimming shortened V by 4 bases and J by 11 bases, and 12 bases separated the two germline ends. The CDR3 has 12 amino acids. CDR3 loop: CASSWGTTAQHF. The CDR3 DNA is TGTGCCAGCAGTTGGGGAACCACCGCCCAGCATTTT.